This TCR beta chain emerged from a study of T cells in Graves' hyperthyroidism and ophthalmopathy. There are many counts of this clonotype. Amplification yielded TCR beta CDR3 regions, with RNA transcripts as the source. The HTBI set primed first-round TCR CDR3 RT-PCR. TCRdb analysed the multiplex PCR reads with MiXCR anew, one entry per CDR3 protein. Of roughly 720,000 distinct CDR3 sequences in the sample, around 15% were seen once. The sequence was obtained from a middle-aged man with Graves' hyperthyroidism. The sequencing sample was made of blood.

CDR3: CAWSGTNYGYTF. In nucleotides, the CDR3 is TGTGCCTGGAGTGGGACTAACTATGGCTACACCTTC. V is TRBV30 and J is TRBJ1-2; D is ambiguous. The CDR3 length is 12 residues. Germline CDR1 and CDR2: GTSNPN and SVGIG (reference sequence). V was pared by 1 base and J by 0 bases, with 3 bases between.